Given below is one T cell receptor (beta chain) in context. Its binding antigen is unknown. Per-nucleotide qualities are absent, and no much larger clonotype sits a single base away. Trimming takes 6 bases off V and 0 bases off J; junction bases not matched to a gene: 24. CDR1 and CDR2, looked up from the germline V gene (reference sequence), are MNHEY and SMNVEV. The CDR3, from cysteine to phenylalanine, totals 22 residues. The entry retains the CDR3 DNA only, 66 bases that are in frame from base 1. The donors were healthy, HIV-negative adults with no recently reported acute infections or vaccinations. Only Caucasian adults living in Nashville, Tennessee, USA were represented among the donors. In the unsorted samples, 85 million to 100 million PBMCs were counted, and genomic DNA was extracted using the QIAamp DNA Blood Mini kit. Blood was obtained by leukapheresis, after which PBMCs were separated by Ficoll-Histopaque density gradient centrifugation and cryopreserved in liquid nitrogen vapor phase.

The data were taken from a study of shared clonotypes between healthy human individuals (dated by TCRdb to the early 2020s). About the full investigation: Two women and a few men aged 18 to 49 years were included in the cohort. To estimate repertoire size and how much clonotype sharing occurs between individuals, the study deeply sequenced the blood TCR repertoires of several healthy adults. To increase sequencing depth and limit assay-specific biases, different laboratories used diverse techniques to prepare libraries and sequence TCR repertoires. Between about 0.94 and 8.9 billion PBMCs per donor were obtained by leukapheresis. The paper's findings and limits, for the study overall: Pairwise subsampling led to the expectation that sequencing depth would affect the degree of clonotype sharing among donors. The genetic and exposure-history diversity represented was limited by the small number of donors. Only blood was sampled, and tissue TCR repertoires likely differ from those in blood.

Using the deep immunoSEQ assay, multiplex PCR amplified TCR CDR3 regions from genomic DNA. Extracted genomic DNA from each cell subset was distributed evenly across all wells of several immunoSEQ 96-well plates, and each plate was treated as a replicate. For unsorted PBMC, each replicate PCR was loaded with about 270 ng genomic DNA, equivalent to roughly 31,000 T cell genomes. Ten immunoSEQ deep assay plates were used to sequence the unsorted PBMC genomic DNA. Purified libraries were measured with a Qubit 3.0 fluorometer, size-checked on a Bioanalyzer 2100, and measured again with the KAPA Library Quantification kit. Every immunoSEQ 96-well plate was sequenced on a dedicated single-read 150-cycle Illumina NextSeq 550 flow cell. For the original study's pipeline: Because the immunoSEQ output included only junctional sequences and no quality scores, the filtering could not be the same as the filtering used for full-length reads. To assign V/J genes and CDR3, sequences were annotated against IMGT germline references using PyIR, a Python wrapper for IgBLAST v1.9. Reads were removed for weak V/J assignments (E-value above 1e-6), missing CDR3, stop codons, out-of-frame junctions, or ambiguous translated residues. A V3J clonotype was defined by an identical inferred V gene, J gene, and CDR3 amino acid sequence. To compute the percentage overlap between repertoires, the number of shared unique clonotypes was divided by the size of the smaller repertoire. Richness of each repertoire was evaluated using RTK rarefaction, the Chao1 estimator, and Recon v2.1 estimates of unobserved clonotypes. TCRdb took this table from immuneACCESS and kept in-frame rearrangements with V and J called. Such tables lack part of the clones; where checked against another copy, unresolved V genes explain under half of the gap, and the rest is unexplained. V and J calls and clone size come straight from that table; D and trimming were deduced from the DNA. Within this sample are about 480,000 clones, with roughly 85% of them counted one time only. Around 13% of the sample belongs to the ten largest clones.

This receptor was taken from a middle-aged woman in good health. Some clones in this sample may be carry-over from other donors' samples. Source material: PBMCs. Rearrangement joined TRBV27 to TRBJ1-3, with 9 bases matching TRBD1. The CDR3: CASRVLDRGAVVTSPSGNTIYF. The bases read TGTGCCAGCAGGGTCCTCGACAGGGGGGCCGTCGTAACATCACCCTCTGGAAACACCATATATTTT.